The 32 T cell receptor beta chains reported below all come from one sample, sequenced in a study of T cell repertoires in cytomegalovirus infection. TCRdb re-called the reads with MiXCR, one entry per CDR3 protein. This table holds roughly 150,000 distinct CDR3 sequences, roughly 15% found once. Sequencing was performed on CD8+ T cells from PBMCs. The receptors stem from a human donor in good health (CMV status not recorded). Some clones in this sample may be carry-over from other donors' samples.

J is TRBJ2-1 and V is TRBV7-9, with D perhaps matching TRBD2 (6 bases). This CDR3 has 12 amino acids. V gave up 6 bases and J gave up 9 bases, with 12 bases separating them. Germline V gene sequence: CDR1 SEHNR, CDR2 FQNEAQ (reference sequence). CDR3 sequence reads: CASRSLATEQFF. CDR3 sequence (DNA): TGTGCCAGCAGGTCTCTAGCGACTGAGCAGTTCTTC.

This clonotype appeared a few times. The chain joins TRBV6-2 or TRBV6-3 to TRBJ2-7, with a tentative D call TRBD1 (5 bases). The CDR3 length is 15 residues. The V end lost 6 bases, the J end lost 3 bases, and 18 bases lay between the germline ends. Per germline, CDR1 MNHEY and CDR2 SVGEGT. The CDR3 bases are TGTGCCAGCAGCCTCGCATGGGGCACCTTCTACGAGCAGTACTTC. As protein: CASSLAWGTFYEQYF.

This clonotype was observed a few times. The gene calls are TRBV7-6 and TRBJ2-2; D is undetermined. V was trimmed by 2 bases and J by 7 bases, leaving 14 bases between them. This CDR3 contains 15 residues. The germline V gene encodes CDR1 SGHVS and CDR2 FNYEAQ. The CDR3 DNA reads TGTGCCAGCAGCTTATTCGGCAGACCGGACGGGGAGCTGTTTTTT. This translates into CASSLFGRPDGELFF. Looking up the rest from reference TRBV7-6 and TRBJ2-2 gives the full variable domain: GAGVSQSPRYKVTKRGQDVALRCDPISGHVSLYWYRQALGQGPEFLTYFNYEAQQDKSGLPNDRFSAERPEGSISTLTIQRTEQRDSAMYRCASSLFGRPDGELFFGEGSRLTVL.

As concerns this clonotype: At one end, the junction sequence differs from germline, possibly due to a read error. The chain employs TRBV10-1 and TRBJ2-7; D may correspond to TRBD1 or TRBD2 (5 bases each). CDR1 is WNHNN, CDR2 SYGVQD, per germline (reference sequence). The CDR3 spans 12 residues. The CDR3 is CASSDWGYELYF. The CDR3 DNA is TGCGCCAGCAGTGATTGGGGGTACGAGCTGTACTTC.

This clonotype was counted at least ten times. The chain recombines TRBV7-2 with TRBJ2-1; TRBD2 agrees at 15 bases. The germline CDR1 and CDR2 sequences are SGHTA and FQGNSA. This CDR3 spans 15 amino acids. V trimming: 5 bases; J trimming: 7 bases; junction bases outside the gene matches: 3. CDR3 bases: TGTGCCAGCAGCAGCGGACTAGCGGGAGGGAATGAGCAGTTCTTC. Translation gives CASSSGLAGGNEQFF.

The V call is TRBV28, the J call TRBJ2-4; 10 positions agree with TRBD2. Unmatched junction bases numbered 8, after V lost 2 bases and J lost 7 bases. Germline lookup yields CDR1 MDHEN and CDR2 SYDVKM. The CDR3 runs to 16 residues. The CDR3 reads CASSLGQGLARNIQYF. In DNA form, the CDR3 reads TGTGCCAGCAGTTTAGGGCAGGGACTAGCGCGCAACATTCAGTACTTC.

In its sample, this clonotype was seen many times. The chain carries TRBV7-2 and TRBJ2-1, with 12 bases that match TRBD2. The CDR3 spans 14 residues. Trimming cost V 7 bases and J 9 bases; bases outside gene matches: 7. In germline, CDR1 is SGHTA, CDR2 FQGNSA. For the CDR3, the DNA is TGTGCCAGCATGACTAGCGGGAGTTTCAGTGAGCAGTTCTTC. This encodes CASMTSGSFSEQFF. Full variable domain (rest looked up from reference TRBV7-2 and TRBJ2-1): GAGVSQSPSNKVTEKGKDVELRCDPISGHTALYWYRQSLGQGLEFLIYFQGNSAPDKSGLPSDRFSAERTGGSVSTLTIQRTQQEDSAVYLCASMTSGSFSEQFFGPGTRLTVL.

The V call is TRBV28, the J call TRBJ1-5; no clear D gene. V lost 3 bases, J lost 1 base, and 13 bases lay in between. Germline values: CDR1 MDHEN, CDR2 SYDVKM. This CDR3 is 16 amino acids long. In nucleotides, the CDR3 is TGTGCCAGCAGTTTTAAGCTGGGCCCGAGCAATCAGCCCCAGCATTTT. Translating it yields CASSFKLGPSNQPQHF. Based on the CDR3 plus reference TRBV28 and TRBJ1-5, the full variable domain is DVKVTQSSRYLVKRTGEKVFLECVQDMDHENMFWYRQDPGLGLRLIYFSYDVKMKEKGDIPEGYSVSREKKERFSLILESASTNQTSMYLCASSFKLGPSNQPQHFGDGTRLSIL.

This clonotype turned up a few times. This chain uses TRBV7-8 with TRBJ2-1; perhaps TRBD2 as D (7 bases). CDR1 SGHVS and CDR2 FQNEAQ come from the germline V gene. The CDR3 has 16 amino acids. The ends were cut back, 2 bases at V and 7 bases at J, with 18 bases in the middle. Here the CDR3 reads CASSLPLAGAGNEQFF. The CDR3 DNA reads as TGTGCCAGCAGCTTACCTCTCGCGGGGGCTGGGAATGAGCAGTTCTTC.

This clonotype was seen a few times. This chain joins TRBV12-3 or TRBV12-4 and TRBJ1-1, with D possibly being TRBD1 (5 bases). The CDR3 has 14 residues. Trimming took 5 bases from V and 5 from J, leaving 15 bases between them. Here the CDR3 DNA reads TGTGCCAGCAGTAACGGACAAGTAGGGACTGAAGCTTTCTTT. Translating gives CASSNGQVGTEAFF.

This clonotype was observed a handful of times. This chain connects TRBV7-2 to TRBJ1-6, with 8 bases matching TRBD1. V was clipped by 3 bases and J by 6 bases; unmatched bases: 7. There are 16 residues in the CDR3. In germline, CDR1 is SGHTA, CDR2 FQGNSA. CDR3 in DNA: TGTGCCAGCAGCTTTGGGAGACAGGGGAGTAATTCACCCCTCCACTTT. Translated: CASSFGRQGSNSPLHF.

This clonotype appeared many times. The chain employs TRBV7-2 and TRBJ2-3, with 11 nucleotides matching TRBD2. The germline V gene encodes CDR1 SGHTA and CDR2 FQGNSA. This CDR3 contains 17 residues. The trim removed 3 bases at V and 2 bases at J, leaving 7 bases unmatched. The DNA of the CDR3 is TGTGCCAGCAGCTTCATACTAGCGGGGGTGGACACAGATACGCAGTATTTT. Protein sequence: CASSFILAGVDTDTQYF. The full variable domain, in which reference TRBV7-2 and TRBJ2-3 provide the parts outside the CDR3, is GAGVSQSPSNKVTEKGKDVELRCDPISGHTALYWYRQSLGQGLEFLIYFQGNSAPDKSGLPSDRFSAERTGGSVSTLTIQRTQQEDSAVYLCASSFILAGVDTDTQYFGPGTRLTVL.

The chain links TRBV7-8 to TRBJ2-7; D is perhaps TRBD2 (5 bases). Germline CDR1 and CDR2: SGHVS and FQNEAQ. Trimming pared 1 base from V and 6 bases from J, leaving 13 bases between. CDR3 length equals 14 residues. The DNA of the CDR3 is TGTGCCAGCAGCTTAGGGGGAGCCATGGTCGAGCAGTACTTC. Translation gives CASSLGGAMVEQYF.

In this sample, this clonotype turned up many times. The chain uses TRBV6-6 and TRBJ2-1, with TRBD1 matching over 9 bases. The CDR3 extends over 14 amino acids. Germline assignment: CDR1 MNHNY and CDR2 SVGAGI (reference sequence). V trimming: 6 bases; J trimming: 2 bases; junction bases outside the gene matches: 2. The CDR3 reads CASRDRGTYNEQFF. CDR3 nucleotide sequence: TGTGCCAGCAGGGACAGGGGTACCTACAATGAGCAGTTCTTC.

V gene TRBV7-2 combines with J gene TRBJ1-5; D might be TRBD1 (6 bases). Germline CDR1 SGHTA, CDR2 FQGNSA. Trimming took 2 bases from V and 3 from J, leaving 11 bases between them. The CDR3 runs 15 residues. The CDR3 nucleotides are TGTGCCAGCAGCTTAAAATCAGGGGTCAATCAGCCCCAGCATTTT. This codes for CASSLKSGVNQPQHF.

This clonotype showed up just a few times. The chain couples TRBV6-5 to TRBJ1-1; D is uncertain. Germline CDR1 MNHEY, CDR2 SVGAGI. V was cut by 5 bases and J by 6 bases, with 16 bases left in between. The CDR3 sequence is 14 residues long. CDR3 region: CASSPDLGLSEAFF. The CDR3 DNA follows: TGTGCCAGCAGTCCAGACCTTGGCCTATCTGAAGCTTTCTTT.

CDR3 amino acids: CASLQATSGRIQETQYF. CDR3 coding DNA: TGTGCCAGCCTCCAGGCGACTAGCGGGAGAATACAAGAGACCCAGTACTTC. V gene TRBV7-8 combines with J gene TRBJ2-5, with TRBD2 identical over 12 bases. Germline CDR1 reads SGHVS; CDR2 reads FQNEAQ. With V trimmed by 8 bases and J by 2 bases, 12 bases remained unmatched. CDR3 length: 17 residues.

The chain uses TRBV29-1 and TRBJ2-5; D is uncertain. CDR3 size: 13 residues. Germline values: CDR1 SQVTM, CDR2 ANQGSEA. V was cut by 4 bases and J by 4 bases, with 13 bases left in between. The CDR3 reads CSVVRLALETQYF. CDR3 in DNA: TGCAGCGTTGTTCGGCTTGCGTTAGAGACCCAGTACTTC.

This clonotype was detected a few times. The chain employs TRBV7-2 and TRBJ1-3; TRBD1 is a possible D gene (5 bases). V was cut by 3 bases and J by 0 bases, with 12 bases left in between. The CDR3 contains 16 residues. The germline V gene has CDR1 SGHTA and CDR2 FQGNSA. The DNA for the CDR3 is TGTGCCAGCAGCTTCTTAGACAGTTACTCTGGAAACACCATATATTTT. Translating it yields CASSFLDSYSGNTIYF.

This clonotype was picked up a small number of times. CDR3 nucleotides: TGTGCCAGCACATGGGGAAGGGCCGGGGCCAACGTCCTGACTTTC. Translation gives CASTWGRAGANVLTF. The V gene is TRBV7-9, the J gene TRBJ2-6; no firm D call. The germline gives CDR1 SEHNR, CDR2 FQNEAQ (reference sequence). V was shortened by 7 bases and J by 4 bases, with 14 bases between the two germline ends. CDR3 size: 15 residues.

The V and J genes are TRBV7-9 and TRBJ1-1; D remains unclear. The CDR3 is made up of 12 amino acids. V dropped 7 bases and J dropped 1 base, with 7 bases sitting between them. Germline V gives CDR1 SEHNR, CDR2 FQNEAQ (reference sequence). The CDR3 protein is CASTKGNTEAFF. In nucleotides, the CDR3 is TGTGCCAGCACCAAGGGGAACACTGAAGCTTTCTTT. The full variable domain, completed using reference TRBV7-9 and TRBJ1-1, is DTGVSQNPRHKITKRGQNVTFRCDPISEHNRLYWYRQTLGQGPEFLTYFQNEAQLEKSRLLSDRFSAERPKGSFSTLEIQRTEQGDSAMYLCASTKGNTEAFFGQGTRLTVV.

Of note for this clonotype: Compared with germline, one end of the junction differs, possibly owing to a read error. The chain has TRBV27 and TRBJ2-7, with 8 nucleotides matching TRBD1. This CDR3 contains 14 residues. Germline V gene lookup returns CDR1 MNHEY and CDR2 SMNVEV (reference sequence). The CDR3 loop is CACSSGTGAYEQYF. As DNA, the CDR3 is TGTGCCTGCAGTTCCGGGACAGGAGCCTACGAGCAGTACTTC.

The CDR3 protein is CSVDGQGSYTDTQYF. CDR3 in DNA: TGCAGCGTCGACGGACAGGGGAGTTACACAGATACGCAGTATTTT. The rearrangement uses TRBV29-1 and TRBJ2-3; 9 bases match TRBD1. This CDR3 has 15 amino acids. The J segment lost 2 bases and the V segment lost 6 bases, leaving 9 bases of the junction unmatched. Germline values: CDR1 SQVTM, CDR2 ANQGSEA.

J is TRBJ2-5 and V is TRBV10-3; D tentatively reads TRBD1 or TRBD2 (6 bases each). Germline V gene lookup returns CDR1 ENHRY and CDR2 SYGVKD. Trimming cost V 2 bases and J 5 bases, with 21 bases left between them. The CDR3 runs to 17 residues. The CDR3 DNA reads as TGTGCCATCAGTGAGCTGGGGGGCCTATCCCCAAGGGAGACCCAGTACTTC. Amino acid sequence: CAISELGGLSPRETQYF.

J is TRBJ2-4 and V is TRBV11-2; D may be TRBD2 (5 bases). V was shortened by 0 bases and J by 3 bases, with 9 bases between the two germline ends. CDR1 and CDR2 (germline): SGHAT, FQNNGV. The CDR3 length is 15 residues. The CDR3 nucleotides are TGTGCCAGCAGCTTAGAGGGAGTAGTCAAAAACATTCAGTACTTC. Its protein product is CASSLEGVVKNIQYF.

The J gene is TRBJ1-1, the V gene TRBV7-9; unclear D gene. This CDR3 has 14 amino acids. V lost 11 bases to trimming and J lost 0 bases, with 16 bases between them. Germline-derived CDR1 and CDR2 are SEHNR and FQNEAQ (reference sequence). The CDR3 here is CAGRRGNMNTEAFF. In nucleotides, the CDR3 is TGTGCCGGTCGCCGGGGTAACATGAACACTGAAGCTTTCTTT.

The chain is built from TRBV19 and TRBJ2-2; no reliable D call. The CDR3 is made up of 16 amino acids. Germline values: CDR1 LNHDA, CDR2 SQIVND (reference sequence). Trimming stripped 2 bases from V and 3 bases from J, with 13 bases between. The CDR3 here is CASSISEASYTGELFF. CDR3 in DNA: TGTGCCAGTAGTATATCGGAAGCCTCCTACACCGGGGAGCTGTTTTTT.

CDR3 amino acids: CASSQDGQVNTGELFF. The CDR3 DNA sequence: TGCGCCAGCAGCCAAGATGGACAGGTGAACACCGGGGAGCTGTTTTTT. This rearrangement joins TRBV4-3 to TRBJ2-2; 7 bases line up with TRBD1. Trimming at V came to 0 bases and at J to 1 base, leaving 2 bases not matched to a gene. The CDR3 has 16 amino acids. Germline V gives CDR1 LGHNA, CDR2 YSLEER.

This clonotype was recorded once. J is TRBJ2-7 and V is TRBV29-1; possibly TRBD2 for D (6 bases). Germline-derived CDR1 and CDR2 are SQVTM and ANQGSEA. Trimming took off 3 bases at V and 5 bases at J, with 14 bases between the two ends. The CDR3 runs to 13 residues. The CDR3 nucleotides are TGCAGCGTTGATGGGGGGAGTCTCAACGAGCAGTACTTC. It encodes CSVDGGSLNEQYF.

This clonotype has more than one count but fewer than ten. The chain employs TRBV19 and TRBJ2-1; 7 bases fit TRBD1. The CDR3 contains 16 residues. Germline V gene sequence: CDR1 LNHDA, CDR2 SQIVND (reference sequence). V shed 7 bases and J 3 bases; nucleotides not matched to a gene: 12. CDR3 coding DNA: TGTGCCAGTACTTTGGTTCGGGACAGCCTCTACAATGAGCAGTTCTTC. It yields the protein CASTLVRDSLYNEQFF.

The chain uses TRBV11-1 and TRBJ1-1, with no clear D. V was shortened by 3 bases and J by 1 base, with 9 bases between the two germline ends. The CDR3 consists of 14 residues. CDR1 is SGHAT, CDR2 FQDESV, per germline (reference sequence). This CDR3 is CASSFHRENTEAFF. The CDR3 region has the DNA TGTGCCAGCAGCTTCCATCGGGAGAACACTGAAGCTTTCTTT.

This clonotype has a handful of counts. V usage is TRBV6-5 and J usage is TRBJ2-1; D call uncertain. The V and J ends lost 0 bases and 2 bases respectively, with 11 bases between them. Germline assignment: CDR1 MNHEY and CDR2 SVGAGI. The CDR3 has 16 amino acids. CDR3 residues: CASSYSLGTPYNEQFF. In DNA, the CDR3 is TGTGCCAGCAGTTACTCTCTGGGTACCCCCTACAATGAGCAGTTCTTC.